This entry is about one T cell receptor (beta chain). The CDR3 spans 13 residues. Per the germline V gene, CDR1 is MDHEN and CDR2 is SYDVKM. J lost 6 bases, V lost 6 bases, and 7 bases had no gene match. These data belong to a study of cytomegalovirus exposure and HLA in healthy donors. The PCR ran on 60 Vbeta and 13 Jbeta primers. The data were produced by immunoSEQ multiplex PCR, yet TCRdb's version contains in-frame clones alone and is incomplete. The sample lists roughly 100,000 clones; over 70% were seen once. The source is a woman aged 35 to 49 in good health and CMV-seropositive. Sample: PBMCs. The chain has TRBV28 and TRBJ1-1; 7 bases agree with TRBD1. The CDR3 DNA reads TGTGCCAGCAGACAACAGGGGACGGCTGAAGCTTTCTTT. The encoded protein is CASRQQGTAEAFF.